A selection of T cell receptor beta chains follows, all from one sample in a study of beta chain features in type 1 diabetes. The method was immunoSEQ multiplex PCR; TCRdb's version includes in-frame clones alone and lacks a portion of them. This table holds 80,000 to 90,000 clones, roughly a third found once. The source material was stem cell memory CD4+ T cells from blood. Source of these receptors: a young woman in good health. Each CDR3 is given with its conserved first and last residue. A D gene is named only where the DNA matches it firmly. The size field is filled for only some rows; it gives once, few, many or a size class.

CASSVGQGYGGELFF TGTGCCAGCAGCGTAGGACAGGGGTACGGCGGGGAGCTGTTTTTT TRBJ2-2 TRBV9 TRBD1 once
CASTVTDSSYEQYF TGTGCCAGCACCGTTACGGACAGCTCCTACGAGCAGTACTTC TRBJ2-7 TRBV11-2 NA NA
CASSLRRQGQETQYF TGTGCCAGCAGCTTGCGCCGACAGGGCCAAGAGACCCAGTACTTC TRBJ2-5 TRBV7-2 TRBD1 few
CASSLHSLAGGNNEQFF TGCGCCAGCAGCCTCCACTCGCTAGCGGGAGGAAACAATGAGCAGTTCTTC TRBJ2-1 TRBV4-1 TRBD2 NA
CASSRAPGLGGYEQYF TGTGCCAGCAGCCGAGCGCCGGGACTAGGAGGCTACGAGCAGTACTTC TRBJ2-7 TRBV7-2 TRBD2 NA
CASSNSGTANEKLFF TGTGCCAGCAGCAATTCCGGGACAGCTAATGAAAAACTGTTTTTT TRBJ1-4 TRBV7-2 TRBD1 NA
CASSAQGAHQPQHF TGTGCCAGCAGTGCTCAGGGGGCGCATCAGCCCCAGCATTTT TRBJ1-5 TRBV2 TRBD1 few
CASSDISTGRYGYTF TGTGCCAGCAGCGATATTTCGACAGGGCGGTATGGCTACACCTTC TRBJ1-2 TRBV7-2 TRBD1 few
CASSVQGYEQYF TGTGCCAGCAGTGTGCAGGGCTACGAGCAGTACTTC TRBJ2-7 TRBV2 NA few
CASSLGSGTTYNEQFF TGCGCCAGCAGCTTGGGGTCGGGAACCACCTACAATGAGCAGTTCTTC TRBJ2-1 TRBV5-1 NA NA
CASSRTAGTYNEQFF TGTGCCAGCAGCCGTACTGCGGGGACGTACAATGAGCAGTTCTTC TRBJ2-1 TRBV7-2 NA NA
CASSLPGTASHTQYF TGTGCCAGCAGCCTTCCCGGGACAGCCTCGCATACGCAGTATTTT TRBJ2-3 TRBV14 TRBD1 NA
CASSRQGGSNTGELFF TGTGCCAGCAGTCGCCAGGGAGGGTCGAACACCGGGGAGCTGTTTTTT TRBJ2-2 TRBV7-3 TRBD2 NA
CASSVGWGDNEKLFF TGTGCCAGCAGCGTAGGGTGGGGGGATAATGAAAAACTGTTTTTT TRBJ1-4 TRBV9 NA NA
CASSFMAATNTGELFF TGTGCCAGCAGCTTCATGGCGGCCACGAACACCGGGGAGCTGTTTTTT TRBJ2-2 TRBV5-5 NA NA
CAWSVLRGSYEQYF TGTGCCTGGAGTGTACTACGGGGGTCCTACGAGCAGTACTTC TRBJ2-7 TRBV30 NA few
CASSEMGQLQYF TGTGCCAGCAGCGAAATGGGACAGCTGCAGTACTTC TRBJ2-7 TRBV7-9 TRBD1 few
CASRSTPTNEKLFF TGTGCCAGTAGGTCTACCCCAACTAATGAAAAACTGTTTTTT TRBJ1-4 TRBV19 NA NA
CASNLISNGGECEQYF TGTGCCAGCAATTTAATATCCAACGGGGGGGAGTGCGAGCAGTACTTC TRBJ2-7 TRBV7-3 TRBD2 few
CASSATGGSYNEQFF TGTGCCAGCAGCGCCACAGGGGGCTCCTACAATGAGCAGTTCTTC TRBJ2-1 TRBV2 TRBD1 few
CASRRRAGGPGDTQYF TGTGCCAGCCGGCGGAGAGCGGGAGGGCCGGGGGATACGCAGTATTTT TRBJ2-3 TRBV2 TRBD2 few
CASSHQAGGYNEQFF TGCGCCAGCAGCCACCAAGCGGGGGGCTACAATGAGCAGTTCTTC TRBJ2-1 TRBV4-1 TRBD2 few
CAIPLGDTYFLADTQYF TGTGCCATCCCTTTGGGGGACACCTATTTTCTCGCAGATACGCAGTATTTT TRBJ2-3 TRBV2 NA few
CASSLPGTGLTNTGELFF TGTGCCAGCAGCCTCCCCGGGACAGGATTAACGAACACCGGGGAGCTGTTTTTT TRBJ2-2 TRBV5-4 TRBD1 NA
CASSPRLAGVTDTQYF TGTGCCAGCAGCCCTCGACTAGCGGGAGTCACAGATACGCAGTATTTT TRBJ2-3 TRBV7-8 TRBD2 few
CASSTGTGWIDTQYF TGTGCCAGCAGTACCGGGACAGGGTGGATAGATACGCAGTATTTT TRBJ2-3 TRBV6-5 TRBD1 NA
CAWSEAGWNSPLHF TGTGCCTGGAGTGAGGCAGGGTGGAATTCACCCCTCCACTTT TRBJ1-6 TRBV30 NA once
CASSHSDGKTYEQYF TGTGCCAGCAGCCATTCGGACGGGAAAACCTACGAGCAGTACTTC TRBJ2-7 TRBV4-2 NA few
CASRRAVAGELFF TGTGCCAGCCGCAGGGCGGTGGCCGGGGAGCTGTTTTTT TRBJ2-2 TRBV6-5 NA NA
CASSQTGSYNEQFF TGTGCCAGCAGTCAGACAGGGTCCTACAATGAGCAGTTCTTC TRBJ2-1 TRBV27 TRBD1 NA
CASSLNLVPRRVDEQFF TGTGCCAGCAGCTTAAACTTAGTACCCAGGAGGGTAGATGAGCAGTTCTTC TRBJ2-1 TRBV7-9 NA NA
CALQTGAGTEAFF TGTGCCCTCCAGACAGGGGCGGGGACTGAAGCTTTCTTT TRBJ1-1 TRBV10-3 TRBD1 NA
CASGGTGGVMYEQYF TGTGCCAGTGGTGGGACAGGGGGCGTTATGTACGAGCAGTACTTC TRBJ2-7 TRBV6-6 TRBD1 NA
CASDQHISNQPQHF TGCGCCAGCGATCAACACATTAGCAATCAGCCCCAGCATTTT TRBJ1-5 TRBV5-1 NA NA
CASGPGQASRETQYF TGTGCTAGTGGCCCTGGACAGGCCTCCAGGGAGACCCAGTACTTC TRBJ2-5 TRBV12-5 TRBD1 few
CASTRLAGGKDTGELFF TGCGCCAGTACAAGACTAGCGGGAGGGAAGGACACCGGGGAGCTGTTTTTT TRBJ2-2 TRBV10-2 TRBD2 NA
CASSGVTSEETQYF TGCGCCAGCAGTGGGGTAACTAGCGAAGAGACCCAGTACTTC TRBJ2-5 TRBV10-2 TRBD2 NA
CASSQVRGNYGYTF TGTGCCAGCAGCCAAGTCAGGGGTAACTATGGCTACACCTTC TRBJ1-2 TRBV4-2 NA few
CASSSLETGGDIQYF TGCGCCAGCAGCTCCCTTGAGACAGGGGGCGACATTCAGTACTTC TRBJ2-4 TRBV5-1 TRBD1 NA
CASSPPASGFRNEQFF TGTGCCAGCAGCCCACCGGCGTCGGGGTTTAGGAATGAGCAGTTCTTC TRBJ2-1 TRBV5-4 NA few
CASSPGTSGASLETQYF TGCGCCAGCAGCCCGGGGACTAGCGGGGCCTCTTTAGAGACCCAGTACTTC TRBJ2-5 TRBV5-1 TRBD2 NA